The rows below give T cell receptor beta chains drawn from one sample of a study of OX40 agonist ivuxolimab in advanced cancers. Sequencing used immunoSEQ multiplex PCR; TCRdb keeps in-frame clones, though not all of them. The table includes approximately 22,000 clones, 75% to 85% detected once. The sample consisted of CD4+ or CD8+ T cells sorted from blood, taken in a trial of the OX40 agonist ivuxolimab. All receptors come from an adult with an advanced solid tumor such as melanoma, head and neck, liver or kidney cancer. The CDR3 runs from the conserved cysteine through the conserved F or W. Fields, in order: J gene, D gene, V gene, CDR3 protein. A D gene is named only where the DNA matches it firmly.

TRBJ2-2,TRBD2,TRBV10-1,CASSEWREGQNTGELFF
TRBJ2-5,TRBD2,TRBV7-6,CASSLALDSGSNETQYF
TRBJ2-1,TRBD2,TRBV18,CASSPKTSGYNEQFF
TRBJ2-3,NA,TRBV6-5,CASRPRALTDTQYF
TRBJ2-3,NA,TRBV27,CASSLLVPTGDTQYF
TRBJ2-5,TRBD2,TRBV6-4,CASRGGLHSGRRETQYF
TRBJ2-3,TRBD2,TRBV7-9,CASSPGTSGSSTDTQYF
TRBJ2-2,TRBD2,TRBV7-9,CASSPVVSGANTGELFF
TRBJ2-1,TRBD2,TRBV10-3,CAPGGLAGNNEQFF
TRBJ2-3,NA,TRBV29-1,CSVGSDTQYF
TRBJ1-1,NA,TRBV2,CASSGHIEKGYTEAFF
TRBJ2-2,TRBD1,TRBV7-9,CASSLAPGQDTGELFF
TRBJ2-3,TRBD1,TRBV6-4,CASSDTGQGITDTQYF
TRBJ1-3,NA,TRBV6-4,CASRPRALRNTIYF
TRBJ2-3,TRBD1,TRBV5-5,CASSLTGGKNTQYF
TRBJ2-7,NA,TRBV19,CASTITRDSYEQYF
TRBJ1-5,NA,TRBV28,CASSLQVGYSNQPQHF
TRBJ1-4,NA,TRBV6-1,CASRGGEKLFF
TRBJ2-7,TRBD1,TRBV5-5,CASSLVDRAYEQYF
TRBJ2-2,NA,TRBV7-9,CASSDTTGDGELFF
TRBJ2-2,TRBD2,TRBV6-5,CASLGGRAPGELFF
TRBJ1-5,NA,TRBV6-5,CASSDSGAIKPQHF
TRBJ2-7,NA,TRBV28,CASSLWATGPYEQYF
TRBJ1-5,NA,TRBV6-5,CASNEGTVSNQPQHF
TRBJ2-7,TRBD2,TRBV5-1,CASSLTGLAPYEQYF